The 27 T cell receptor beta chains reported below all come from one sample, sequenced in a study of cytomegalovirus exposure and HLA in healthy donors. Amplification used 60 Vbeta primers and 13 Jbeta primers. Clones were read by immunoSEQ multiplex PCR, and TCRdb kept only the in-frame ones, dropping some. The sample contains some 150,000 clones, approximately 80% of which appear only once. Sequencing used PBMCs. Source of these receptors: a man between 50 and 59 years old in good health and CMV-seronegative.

The CDR3 nucleotides are TGTGCCAGCAGCGTAGTACCCGGAGATACGCAGTATTTT. Its translation is CASSVVPGDTQYF. The chain recombines TRBV9 with TRBJ2-3; D is undetermined. V was shortened by 0 bases and J by 5 bases, with 7 bases between the two germline ends. Germline CDR1 SGDLS, CDR2 YYNGEE. The CDR3 runs to 13 residues.

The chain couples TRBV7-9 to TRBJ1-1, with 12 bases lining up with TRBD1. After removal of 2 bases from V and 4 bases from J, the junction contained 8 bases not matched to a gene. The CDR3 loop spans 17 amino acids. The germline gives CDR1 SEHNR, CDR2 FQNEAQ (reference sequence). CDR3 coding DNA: TGTGCCAGCAGCTTACCCGGGACAGGGGGCGCGGGCACTGAAGCTTTCTTT. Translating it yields CASSLPGTGGAGTEAFF.

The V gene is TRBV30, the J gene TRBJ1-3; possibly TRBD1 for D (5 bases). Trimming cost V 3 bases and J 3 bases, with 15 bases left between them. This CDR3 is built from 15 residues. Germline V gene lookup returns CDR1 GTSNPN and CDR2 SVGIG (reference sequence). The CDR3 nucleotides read TGTGCCTGGAGCGTGGGAGGGGAAAGTGGAAACACCATATATTTT. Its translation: CAWSVGGESGNTIYF.

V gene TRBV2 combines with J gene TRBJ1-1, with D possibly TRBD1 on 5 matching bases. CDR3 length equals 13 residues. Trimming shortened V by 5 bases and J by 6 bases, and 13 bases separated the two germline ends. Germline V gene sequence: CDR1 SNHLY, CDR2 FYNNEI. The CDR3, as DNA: TGTGCCAGCAGTCTTTCCAGGGTTCCTGAAGCTTTCTTT. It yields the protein CASSLSRVPEAFF.

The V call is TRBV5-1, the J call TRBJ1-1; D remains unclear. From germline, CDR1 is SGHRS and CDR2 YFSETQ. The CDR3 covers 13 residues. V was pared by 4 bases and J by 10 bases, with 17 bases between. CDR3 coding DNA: TGCGCCAGCAGCCGCCGGGATCGCGCGAGAGCTTTCTTT. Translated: CASSRRDRARAFF.

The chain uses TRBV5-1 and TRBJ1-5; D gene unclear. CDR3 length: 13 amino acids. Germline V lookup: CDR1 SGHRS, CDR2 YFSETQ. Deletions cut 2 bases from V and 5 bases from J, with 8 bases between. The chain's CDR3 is CASSFKGDQPQHF. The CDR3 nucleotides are TGCGCCAGCAGCTTCAAGGGAGATCAGCCCCAGCATTTT. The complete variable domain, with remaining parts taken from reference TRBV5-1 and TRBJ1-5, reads KAGVTQTPRYLIKTRGQQVTLSCSPISGHRSVSWYQQTPGQGLQFLFEYFSETQRNKGNFPGRFSGRQFSNSRSEMNVSTLELGDSALYLCASSFKGDQPQHFGDGTRLSIL.

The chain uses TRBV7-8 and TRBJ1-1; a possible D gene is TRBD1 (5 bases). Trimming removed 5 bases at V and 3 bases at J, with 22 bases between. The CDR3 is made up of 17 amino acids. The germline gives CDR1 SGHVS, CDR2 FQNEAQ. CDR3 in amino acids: CASSPLWGGTMDTEAFF. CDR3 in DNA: TGTGCCAGCAGCCCACTTTGGGGGGGGACCATGGACACTGAAGCTTTCTTT.

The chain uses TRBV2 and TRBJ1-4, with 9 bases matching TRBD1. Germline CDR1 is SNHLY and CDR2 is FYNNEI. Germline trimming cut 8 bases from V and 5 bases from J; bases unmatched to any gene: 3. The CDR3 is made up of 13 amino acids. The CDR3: CASRGTGNEKLFF. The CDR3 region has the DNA TGTGCCAGCCGGGGGACAGGGAATGAAAAACTGTTTTTT.

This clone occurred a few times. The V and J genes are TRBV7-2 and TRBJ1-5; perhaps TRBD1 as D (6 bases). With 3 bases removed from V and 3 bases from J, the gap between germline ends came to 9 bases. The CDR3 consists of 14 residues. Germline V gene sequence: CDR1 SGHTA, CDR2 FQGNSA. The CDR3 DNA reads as TGTGCCAGCAGCTTGGACAGCTTCAATCAGCCCCAGCATTTT. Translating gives CASSLDSFNQPQHF. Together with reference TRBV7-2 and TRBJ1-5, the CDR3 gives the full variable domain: GAGVSQSPSNKVTEKGKDVELRCDPISGHTALYWYRQSLGQGLEFLIYFQGNSAPDKSGLPSDRFSAERTGGSVSTLTIQRTQQEDSAVYLCASSLDSFNQPQHFGDGTRLSIL.

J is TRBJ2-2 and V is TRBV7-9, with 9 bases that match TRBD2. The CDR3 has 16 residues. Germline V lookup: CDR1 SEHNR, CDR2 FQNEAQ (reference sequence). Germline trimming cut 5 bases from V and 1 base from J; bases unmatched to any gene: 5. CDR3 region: CASSPGTSLNTGELFF. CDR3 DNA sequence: TGTGCCAGCAGCCCCGGGACTAGCTTGAACACCGGGGAGCTGTTTTTT.

As DNA, the CDR3 is TGTGCCAGTAGTCTGAGGGAGCCGAACACTGAAGCTTTCTTT. It translates to CASSLREPNTEAFF. V and J are TRBV19 and TRBJ1-1; D unresolved. Deletions cut 5 bases from V and 1 base from J, with 11 bases between. CDR1 is LNHDA and CDR2 is SQIVND in the germline V gene (reference sequence). The CDR3 runs to 14 residues.

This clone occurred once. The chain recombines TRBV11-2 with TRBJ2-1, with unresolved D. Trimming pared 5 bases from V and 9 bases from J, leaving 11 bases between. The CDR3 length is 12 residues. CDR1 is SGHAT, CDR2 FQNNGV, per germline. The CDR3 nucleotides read TGTGCCAGCAGCCAACCCGGTTTTGAGCAGTTCTTC. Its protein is CASSQPGFEQFF.

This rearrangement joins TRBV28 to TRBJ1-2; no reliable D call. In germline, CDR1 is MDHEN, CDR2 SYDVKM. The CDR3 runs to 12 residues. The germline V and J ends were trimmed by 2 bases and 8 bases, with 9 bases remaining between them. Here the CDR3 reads CASSLAPSGYTF. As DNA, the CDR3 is TGTGCCAGCAGTTTAGCGCCGTCGGGCTACACCTTC.

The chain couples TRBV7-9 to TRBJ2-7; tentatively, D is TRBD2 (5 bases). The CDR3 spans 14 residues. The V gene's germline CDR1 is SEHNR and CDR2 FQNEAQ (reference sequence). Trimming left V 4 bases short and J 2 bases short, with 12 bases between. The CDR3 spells CASSSLTSAYEQYF. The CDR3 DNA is TGTGCCAGCAGCTCCTTAACTAGTGCCTACGAGCAGTACTTC.

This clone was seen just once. CDR3 in amino acids: CASGTGGDGNQPQHF. CDR3 in DNA: TGTGCCAGCGGGACAGGGGGCGATGGCAATCAGCCCCAGCATTTT. V and J are TRBV2 and TRBJ1-5; 12 bases fit TRBD1. CDR1 and CDR2 from the germline V gene are SNHLY and FYNNEI. This CDR3 has 15 amino acids. The V and J ends lost 8 bases and 2 bases, in that order; junction bases with no gene match: 4.

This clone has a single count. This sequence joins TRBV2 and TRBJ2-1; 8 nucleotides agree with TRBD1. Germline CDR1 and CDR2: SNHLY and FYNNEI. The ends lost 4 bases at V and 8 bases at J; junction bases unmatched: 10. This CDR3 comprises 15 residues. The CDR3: CASSGWTGSSDEQFF. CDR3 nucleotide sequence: TGTGCCAGCAGTGGGTGGACAGGGTCATCCGATGAGCAGTTCTTC. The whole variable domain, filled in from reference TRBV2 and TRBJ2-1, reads EPEVTQTPSHQVTQMGQEVILRCVPISNHLYFYWYRQILGQKVEFLVSFYNNEISEKSEIFDDQFSVERPDGSNFTLKIRSTKLEDSAMYFCASSGWTGSSDEQFFGPGTRLTVL.

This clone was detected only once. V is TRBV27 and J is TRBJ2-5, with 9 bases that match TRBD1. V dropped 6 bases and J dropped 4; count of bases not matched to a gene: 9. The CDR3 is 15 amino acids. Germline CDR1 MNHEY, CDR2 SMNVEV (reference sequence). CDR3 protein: CASSSKGQGIETQYF. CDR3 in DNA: TGTGCCAGCAGCTCTAAGGGACAGGGAATAGAGACCCAGTACTTC.

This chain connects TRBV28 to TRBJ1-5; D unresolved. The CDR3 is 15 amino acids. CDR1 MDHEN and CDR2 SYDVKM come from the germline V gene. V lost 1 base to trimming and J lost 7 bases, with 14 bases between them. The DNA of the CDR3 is TGTGCCAGCAGTTTATTTCGAGGGCTTGGACAGCCCCAGCATTTT. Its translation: CASSLFRGLGQPQHF.

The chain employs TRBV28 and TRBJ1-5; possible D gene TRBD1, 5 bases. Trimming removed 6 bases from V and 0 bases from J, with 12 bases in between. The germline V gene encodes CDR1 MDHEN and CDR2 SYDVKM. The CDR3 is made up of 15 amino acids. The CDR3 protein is CASRIAGHSNQPQHF. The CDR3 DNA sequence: TGTGCCAGCAGAATAGCAGGACATAGCAATCAGCCCCAGCATTTT.

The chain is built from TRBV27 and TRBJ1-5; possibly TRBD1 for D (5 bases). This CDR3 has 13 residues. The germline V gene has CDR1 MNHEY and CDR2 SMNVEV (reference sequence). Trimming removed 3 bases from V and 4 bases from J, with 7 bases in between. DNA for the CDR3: TGTGCCAGCAGTTTGGCAGGGAATCAGCCCCAGCATTTT. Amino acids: CASSLAGNQPQHF.

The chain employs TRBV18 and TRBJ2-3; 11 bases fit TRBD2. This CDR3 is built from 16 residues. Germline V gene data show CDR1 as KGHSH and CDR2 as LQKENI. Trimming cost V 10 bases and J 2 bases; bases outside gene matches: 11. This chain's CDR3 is CANSWGLADITDTQYF. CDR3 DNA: TGTGCCAACTCCTGGGGACTAGCGGATATCACAGATACGCAGTATTTT.

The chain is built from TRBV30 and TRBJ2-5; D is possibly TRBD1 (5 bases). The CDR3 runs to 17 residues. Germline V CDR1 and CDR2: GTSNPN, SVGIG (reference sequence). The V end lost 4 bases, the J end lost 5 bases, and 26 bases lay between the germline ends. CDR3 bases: TGTGCCTGGAACCCAAGTTCTACGGTGGGGCCCTTGGAGACCCAGTACTTC. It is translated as CAWNPSSTVGPLETQYF.

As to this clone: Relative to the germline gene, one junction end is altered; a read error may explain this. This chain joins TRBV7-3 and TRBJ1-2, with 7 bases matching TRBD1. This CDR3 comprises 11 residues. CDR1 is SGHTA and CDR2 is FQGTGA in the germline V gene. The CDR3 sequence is CASSRGGDFSF. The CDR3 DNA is TGTGCCAGCAGCCGAGGGGGCGATTTTTCCTTC.

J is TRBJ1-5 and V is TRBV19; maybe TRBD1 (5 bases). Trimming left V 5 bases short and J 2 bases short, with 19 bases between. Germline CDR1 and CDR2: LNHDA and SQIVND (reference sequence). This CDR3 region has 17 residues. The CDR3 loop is CASSPRTVQGGNQPQHF. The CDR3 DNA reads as TGTGCCAGTAGTCCCCGGACCGTTCAGGGCGGCAATCAGCCCCAGCATTTT.

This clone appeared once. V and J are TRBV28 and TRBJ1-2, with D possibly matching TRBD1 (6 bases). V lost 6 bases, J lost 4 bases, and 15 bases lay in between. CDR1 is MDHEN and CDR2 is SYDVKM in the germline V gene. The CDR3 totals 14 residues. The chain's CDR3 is CASSTGQRIYGYTF. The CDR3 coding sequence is TGTGCCAGCAGCACCGGACAGCGGATCTATGGCTACACCTTC.

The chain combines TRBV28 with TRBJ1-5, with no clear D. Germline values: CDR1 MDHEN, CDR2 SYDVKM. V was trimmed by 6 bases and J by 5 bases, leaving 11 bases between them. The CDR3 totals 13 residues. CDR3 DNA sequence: TGTGCCAGCAGCCGAGCCTCCTATCAGCCCCAGCATTTT. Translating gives CASSRASYQPQHF.

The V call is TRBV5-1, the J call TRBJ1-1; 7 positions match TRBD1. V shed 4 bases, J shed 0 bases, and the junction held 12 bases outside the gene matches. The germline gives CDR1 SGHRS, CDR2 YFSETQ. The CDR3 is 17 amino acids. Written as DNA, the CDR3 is TGCGCCAGCAGCAAGCACCGACAGGGTTTAATGAACACTGAAGCTTTCTTT. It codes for CASSKHRQGLMNTEAFF. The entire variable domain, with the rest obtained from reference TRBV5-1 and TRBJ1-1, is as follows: KAGVTQTPRYLIKTRGQQVTLSCSPISGHRSVSWYQQTPGQGLQFLFEYFSETQRNKGNFPGRFSGRQFSNSRSEMNVSTLELGDSALYLCASSKHRQGLMNTEAFFGQGTRLTVV.